This paragraph reports one T cell receptor beta chain. Its antigen is currently unknown. The sample originates from a study of cytomegalovirus exposure and HLA in healthy donors. Broader study findings: In a later analysis, first-cohort TCR clusters were found to tend to co-occur in the 130 or so validation repertoires.

The length of the CDR3 is 15 residues. Germline V lookup: CDR1 MDHEN, CDR2 SYDVKM. The V segment lost 5 bases and the J segment 7 bases; nucleotides outside the gene matches: 6. Profiling relied on immunoSEQ multiplex PCR, and the TCRdb table lists in-frame clones only, not all of them. This sample has more than 200,000 clones, with about 90% found just once. V is TRBV28 and J is TRBJ2-1; 12 positions match TRBD2. The specimen sequenced was PBMCs. The receptor was isolated from a man between 18 and 35 years old in good health and CMV-seropositive. This chain's CDR3 is CASSPLAGGRNEQFF. Here the CDR3 DNA reads TGTGCCAGCAGTCCACTAGCGGGAGGTAGGAATGAGCAGTTCTTC.